Below, one T cell receptor beta chain is given with its context. Its antigen is undetermined. This sample is part of a study of shared clonotypes between healthy human individuals. The J segment lost 5 bases and the V segment lost 5 bases, leaving 15 bases of the junction unmatched. The length of the CDR3 is 18 residues. In germline, CDR1 is MNHEY, CDR2 SMNVEV (reference sequence). Naive CD8 cells lacked CD45RO, underwent positive selection for CCR7 and left out terminally differentiated effector memory CD45RA+ cells. Some clones are missing from TCRdb's copy, which holds only in-frame ones; the method was immunoSEQ multiplex PCR. The repertoire includes about 2.2 million clones, about 93% of them detected once, and more than 1.5% sits in the top ten. Study-wide points: Limitation of the genetic and exposure-history diversity represented came from the few donors. Roughly 5% of naive CD4 clonotypes were shared across several donors. Non-shared clonotypes had lower generation probabilities than those shared by all four donors.

Material: naive CD8+ T cells from PBMCs. The origin of this receptor is a man between 18 and 35 years old in good health. Some clones in this sample may be carry-over from other donors' samples. The V and J genes are TRBV27 and TRBJ2-3, with 11 bases that match TRBD2. CDR3 loop: CASSDLQAILAGVDTQYF. CDR3 in DNA: TGTGCCAGCAGTGATTTACAGGCCATACTAGCGGGAGTAGATACGCAGTATTTT.